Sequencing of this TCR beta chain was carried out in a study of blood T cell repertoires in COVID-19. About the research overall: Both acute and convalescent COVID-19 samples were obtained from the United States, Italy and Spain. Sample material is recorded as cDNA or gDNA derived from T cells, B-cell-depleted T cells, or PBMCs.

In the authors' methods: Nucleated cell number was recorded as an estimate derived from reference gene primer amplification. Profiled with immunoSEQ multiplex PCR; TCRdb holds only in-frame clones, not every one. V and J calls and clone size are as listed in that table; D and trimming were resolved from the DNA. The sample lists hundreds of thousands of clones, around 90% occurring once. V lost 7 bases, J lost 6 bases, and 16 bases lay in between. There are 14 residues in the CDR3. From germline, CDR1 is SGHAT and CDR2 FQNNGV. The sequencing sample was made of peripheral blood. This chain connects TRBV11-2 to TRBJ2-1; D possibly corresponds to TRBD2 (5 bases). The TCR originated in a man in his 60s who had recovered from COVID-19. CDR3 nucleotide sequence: TGTGCCAGCACTCGAGGGATAGGTTTCAATGAGCAGTTCTTC. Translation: CASTRGIGFNEQFF.